Described below is a single TCR beta chain sequence and its context. No antigen is known for it. This specimen comes from a study of cytomegalovirus exposure and HLA in healthy donors. Regarding the study as a whole: Per a prior analysis, the majority of TCR beta V segments were productive roughly 90% or roughly 30% of the time.

Trimming cost V 8 bases and J 2 bases; bases outside gene matches: 5. The CDR3 runs 14 residues. Germline V CDR1 and CDR2: MDHEN, SYDVKM. Both 60 Vbeta primers and 13 Jbeta primers went into the PCR. Repertoires were generated with immunoSEQ multiplex PCR, while TCRdb's copy carries only in-frame clones and drops some. The sample lists fewer than 250,000 clones, about four fifths occurring once. This clonotype originated in a woman aged 45-65 years in good health and CMV-seropositive. The V and J genes are TRBV28 and TRBJ2-3; 9 bases line up with TRBD1. Sequencing was done on a sample of PBMCs. CDR3 in amino acids: CASRGTGITDTQYF. DNA for the CDR3: TGTGCCAGCCGCGGGACAGGGATCACAGATACGCAGTATTTT.